Listed here is a single TCR beta chain. This sample was included in a study of T cells expressing NK-cell markers. Across the study: Source material for TCR beta repertoires consisted of sorted CD3+CD56+NKG2C+, CD3+CD56+NKG2C- and CD3+CD56-NKG2C+ T cells. Seven donors tested HCMV-seropositive and one tested seronegative among the eight sequenced.

Beta-chain TCR cDNA was generated via 5'RACE template switching with UMIs. No DNA is given; TCRdb re-called the 5' RACE reads and lists each CDR3 protein once. This repertoire comprises 120,000 to 150,000 distinct CDR3 sequences; its ten largest clones make up around 10%. The CDR3 consists of 15 residues. Per germline, CDR1 LNHDA and CDR2 SQIVND (reference sequence). The sequence was obtained from a man younger than 30 in good health. This chain joins TRBV19 and TRBJ2-1. The sequenced sample consisted of blood T cells: a sorted CD56 or NKG2C T cell subset, CD4+ or CD8+ T cells, or bulk PBMC T cells (not recorded which). Here the CDR3 reads CASSQTVSSYNEQFF.